This T cell receptor (beta chain) originates from a study of blood T cell repertoires in COVID-19. Germline V lookup: CDR1 MNHNY, CDR2 SVGAGI (reference sequence). V dropped 0 bases and J dropped 8 bases, with 8 bases sitting between them. The CDR3 sequence is 13 residues long. In the authors' methods: From reference gene primer amplification, estimates of nucleated cell counts were derived. Using immunoSEQ multiplex PCR, the repertoire was profiled, and TCRdb retains in-frame clones only, with some absent. The D gene and trimming were derived from the DNA, and the V and J assignments and clone size from that table. The data show more than 100,000 clones, with around three quarters seen just once and approximately 3.9% held by the top ten.

Sequencing was performed on peripheral blood. The TCR sequence derives from a woman at least 80 years old with acute or convalescent COVID-19. The V gene is TRBV6-6, the J gene TRBJ2-1; a possible D gene is TRBD1 (5 bases). CDR3 nucleotides: TGTGCCAGCAGTTACTCGACAGCAGATGAGCAGTTCTTC. Residues: CASSYSTADEQFF.